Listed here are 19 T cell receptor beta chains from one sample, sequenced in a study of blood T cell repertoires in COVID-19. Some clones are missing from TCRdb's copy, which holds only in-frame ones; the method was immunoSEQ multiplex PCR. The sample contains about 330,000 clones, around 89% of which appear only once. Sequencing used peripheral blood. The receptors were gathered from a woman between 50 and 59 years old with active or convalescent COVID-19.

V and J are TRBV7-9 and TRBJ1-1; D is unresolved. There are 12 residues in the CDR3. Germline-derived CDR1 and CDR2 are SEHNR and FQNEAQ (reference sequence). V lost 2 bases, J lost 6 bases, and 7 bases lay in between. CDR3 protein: CASSLLGSEAFF. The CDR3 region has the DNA TGTGCCAGCAGCTTACTGGGCTCTGAAGCTTTCTTT.

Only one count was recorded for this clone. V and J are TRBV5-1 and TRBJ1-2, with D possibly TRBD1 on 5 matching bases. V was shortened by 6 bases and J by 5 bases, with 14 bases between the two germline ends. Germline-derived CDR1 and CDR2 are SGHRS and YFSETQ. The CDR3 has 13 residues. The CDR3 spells CASTNRGGYGYTF. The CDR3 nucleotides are TGCGCCAGCACCAACCGCGGGGGATATGGCTACACCTTC.

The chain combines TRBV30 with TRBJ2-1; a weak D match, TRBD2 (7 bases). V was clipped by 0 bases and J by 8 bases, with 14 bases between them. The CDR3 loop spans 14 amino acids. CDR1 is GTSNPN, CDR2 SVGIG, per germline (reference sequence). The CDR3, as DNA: TGTGCCTGGAGTGTACACGGGGGGCGGGATGAGCAGTTCTTC. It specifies CAWSVHGGRDEQFF.

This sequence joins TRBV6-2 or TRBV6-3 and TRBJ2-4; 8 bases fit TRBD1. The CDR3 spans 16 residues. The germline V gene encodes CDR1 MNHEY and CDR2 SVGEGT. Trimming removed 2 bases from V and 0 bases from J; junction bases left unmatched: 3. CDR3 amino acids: CASSYNRGLAKNIQYF. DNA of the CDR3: TGTGCCAGCAGTTACAACAGGGGGTTAGCCAAAAACATTCAGTACTTC.

CDR3 protein: CAISGSASGNNEQFF. CDR3 nucleotides: TGTGCCATCAGTGGATCGGCTAGCGGAAACAATGAGCAGTTCTTC. The chain uses TRBV10-3 and TRBJ2-1; 7 bases line up with TRBD2. CDR1 and CDR2 from the germline V gene are ENHRY and SYGVKD. J gave up 5 bases and V 4 bases, and 8 bases lay outside the gene matches. This CDR3 is 15 amino acids long.

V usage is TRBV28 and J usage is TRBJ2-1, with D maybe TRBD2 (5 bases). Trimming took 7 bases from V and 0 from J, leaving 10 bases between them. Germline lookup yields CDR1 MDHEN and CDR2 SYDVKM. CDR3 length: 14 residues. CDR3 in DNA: TGTGCCAGCATAGCGCAGAGCTCCTACAATGAGCAGTTCTTC. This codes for CASIAQSSYNEQFF.

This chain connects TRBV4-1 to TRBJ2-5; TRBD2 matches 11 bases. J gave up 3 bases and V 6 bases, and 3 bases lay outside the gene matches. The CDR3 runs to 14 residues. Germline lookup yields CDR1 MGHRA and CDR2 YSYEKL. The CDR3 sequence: CASSSGRGEETQYF. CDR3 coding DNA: TGCGCCAGCAGTAGCGGGAGGGGGGAAGAGACCCAGTACTTC.

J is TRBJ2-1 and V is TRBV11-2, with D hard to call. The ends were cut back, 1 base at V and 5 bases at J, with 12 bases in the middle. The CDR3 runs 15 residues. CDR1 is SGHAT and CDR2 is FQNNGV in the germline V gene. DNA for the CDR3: TGTGCCAGCAGCTTAGCAGGCAGAAACCACAATGAGCAGTTCTTC. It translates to CASSLAGRNHNEQFF.

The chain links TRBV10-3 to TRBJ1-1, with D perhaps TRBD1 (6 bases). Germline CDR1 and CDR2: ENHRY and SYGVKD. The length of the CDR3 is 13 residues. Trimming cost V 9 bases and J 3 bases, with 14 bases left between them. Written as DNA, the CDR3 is TGTGCCATTCGGGGGGGGCAGCACACTGAAGCTTTCTTT. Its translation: CAIRGGQHTEAFF.

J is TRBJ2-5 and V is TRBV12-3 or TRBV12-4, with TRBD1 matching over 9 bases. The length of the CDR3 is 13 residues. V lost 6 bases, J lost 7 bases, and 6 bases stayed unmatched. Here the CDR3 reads CASSPQGAGTQYF. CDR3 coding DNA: TGTGCCAGCAGCCCACAGGGGGCAGGGACCCAGTACTTC.

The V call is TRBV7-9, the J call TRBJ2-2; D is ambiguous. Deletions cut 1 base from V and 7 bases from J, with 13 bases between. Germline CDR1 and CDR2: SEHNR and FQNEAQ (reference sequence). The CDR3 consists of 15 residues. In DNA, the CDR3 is TGTGCCAGCAGCTTAGGGCACAGACCAATCGGGGAGCTGTTTTTT. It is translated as CASSLGHRPIGELFF.

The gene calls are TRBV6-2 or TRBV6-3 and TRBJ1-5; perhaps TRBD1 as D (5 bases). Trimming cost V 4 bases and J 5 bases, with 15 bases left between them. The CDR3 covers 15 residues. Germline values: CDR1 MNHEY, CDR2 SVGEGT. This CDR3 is CASSSEDSWYQPQHF. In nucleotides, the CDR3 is TGTGCCAGCAGTTCCGAAGACAGCTGGTATCAGCCCCAGCATTTT.

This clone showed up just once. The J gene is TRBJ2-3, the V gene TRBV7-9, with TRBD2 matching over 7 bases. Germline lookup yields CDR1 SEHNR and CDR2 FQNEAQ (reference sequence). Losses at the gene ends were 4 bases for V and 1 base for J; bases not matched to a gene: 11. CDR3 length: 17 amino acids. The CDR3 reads CASSSWAGVSRTDTQYF. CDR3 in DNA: TGTGCCAGCAGCTCCTGGGCGGGAGTCTCCCGCACAGATACGCAGTATTTT. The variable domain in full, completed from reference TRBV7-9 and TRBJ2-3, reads DTGVSQNPRHKITKRGQNVTFRCDPISEHNRLYWYRQTLGQGPEFLTYFQNEAQLEKSRLLSDRFSAERPKGSFSTLEIQRTEQGDSAMYLCASSSWAGVSRTDTQYFGPGTRLTVL.

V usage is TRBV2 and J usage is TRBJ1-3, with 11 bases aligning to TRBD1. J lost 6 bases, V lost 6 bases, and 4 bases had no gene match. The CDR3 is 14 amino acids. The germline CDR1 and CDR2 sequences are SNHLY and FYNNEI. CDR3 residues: CASRRTGGVNTIYF. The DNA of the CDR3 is TGTGCCAGCAGGAGGACAGGGGGCGTAAACACCATATATTTT.

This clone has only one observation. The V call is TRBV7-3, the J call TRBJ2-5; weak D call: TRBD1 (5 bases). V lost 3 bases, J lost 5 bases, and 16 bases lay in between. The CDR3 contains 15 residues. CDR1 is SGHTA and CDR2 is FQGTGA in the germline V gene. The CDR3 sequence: CASSLRVGAGETQYF. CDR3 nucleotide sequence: TGTGCCAGCAGCTTGCGAGTTGGGGCCGGGGAGACCCAGTACTTC.

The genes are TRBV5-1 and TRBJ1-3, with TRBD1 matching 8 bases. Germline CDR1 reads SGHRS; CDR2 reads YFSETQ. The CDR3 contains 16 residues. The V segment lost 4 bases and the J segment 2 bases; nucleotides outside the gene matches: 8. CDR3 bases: TGCGCCAGCAGCATATACAGGGGGATGGCTGGAAACACCATATATTTT. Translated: CASSIYRGMAGNTIYF.

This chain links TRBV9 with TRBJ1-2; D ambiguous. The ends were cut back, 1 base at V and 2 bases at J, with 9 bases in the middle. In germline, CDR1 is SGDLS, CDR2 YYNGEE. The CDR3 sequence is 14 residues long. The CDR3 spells CASSVTEQNYGYTF. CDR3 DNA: TGTGCCAGCAGCGTAACAGAACAGAACTATGGCTACACCTTC.

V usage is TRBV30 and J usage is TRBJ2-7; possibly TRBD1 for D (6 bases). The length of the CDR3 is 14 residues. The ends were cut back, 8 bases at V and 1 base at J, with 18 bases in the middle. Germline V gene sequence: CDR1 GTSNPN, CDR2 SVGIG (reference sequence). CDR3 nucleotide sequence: TGTGCCCGAGGGGGAGAAGGGACATCCTACGAGCAGTACTTC. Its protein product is CARGGEGTSYEQYF.

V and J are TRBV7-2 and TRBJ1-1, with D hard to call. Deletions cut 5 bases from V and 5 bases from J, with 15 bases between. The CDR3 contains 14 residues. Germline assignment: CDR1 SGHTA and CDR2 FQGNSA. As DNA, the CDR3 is TGTGCCAGCAGCCCTAGGGCGCCGGGGACTGAAGCTTTCTTT. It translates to CASSPRAPGTEAFF.